This is a list of T cell receptor beta chains from one sample in a study of multiple sclerosis patients with progressive multifocal leukoencephalopathy. Only in-frame clones appear in the TCRdb table, and some are missing; sequencing was by immunoSEQ multiplex PCR. The sample has some 31,000 clones; roughly 89% are singletons. Sequencing was performed on PBMCs, taken from a patient treated with natalizumab. The receptors were sampled from a human donor with multiple sclerosis. The CDR3 runs from the conserved cysteine through the conserved F or W. The order of the fields is CDR3 DNA, CDR3 protein, clone size, J gene, V gene, D gene. A D gene is named only where the DNA matches it firmly. A row's size may be missing; if present it is once, few, many or a size class.

TGTGCCAGCAGCTGGGGGGCTGGGTTGCAGTTCTTC | CASSWGAGLQFF | NA | TRBJ2-1 | TRBV11-2 | NA
TGCGCCAGCAGCCATCCGGGACAGGAGAGGAGCAATCAGCCCCAGCATTTT | CASSHPGQERSNQPQHF | NA | TRBJ1-5 | TRBV4-1 | TRBD1
TGTGCCAGCTCCCCTTTTCCCGAGGGGATAGGAAATGAGCAGTTCTTC | CASSPFPEGIGNEQFF | NA | TRBJ2-1 | TRBV18 | NA
TGTGCCAGCAGCTTCACAGGGGAACAGCCCCAGCATTTT | CASSFTGEQPQHF | NA | TRBJ1-5 | TRBV7-2 | TRBD1
TGTGCCAGTAGCCGGACCGGGGCCGGCAATCAGCCCCAGCATTTT | CASSRTGAGNQPQHF | NA | TRBJ1-5 | TRBV19 | NA
TGTGCCAGCAGAGTCGGAAACACCATATATTTT | CASRVGNTIYF | few | TRBJ1-3 | TRBV27 | NA
TGTGCCAGCAGCAAAGAGGGGGGGTACAATGAGCAGTTCTTC | CASSKEGGYNEQFF | NA | TRBJ2-1 | TRBV5-4 | NA
TGTGCCAGCAGCACTACACCCCGGGACAGCGAAAGAGAGCAGTACTTC | CASSTTPRDSEREQYF | few | TRBJ2-7 | TRBV7-6 | TRBD1
TGCGCCAGCAGCCAAGATGGGGGGTTCAGGTACGAGCAGTACTTC | CASSQDGGFRYEQYF | NA | TRBJ2-7 | TRBV4-3 | NA
TGTGCCAGCAGCTTGGCGGGAGGGCGGGTTGAGCAGTTCTTC | CASSLAGGRVEQFF | NA | TRBJ2-1 | TRBV7-2 | TRBD2
TGCGCCAGCAGCTCTCCTGGACAGGGAGTATACACTGAAGCTTTCTTT | CASSSPGQGVYTEAFF | NA | TRBJ1-1 | TRBV5-1 | TRBD1
TGTGCCAGCAGCTTAACAGGGTTGAACACCGGGGAGCTGTTTTTT | CASSLTGLNTGELFF | once | TRBJ2-2 | TRBV11-3 | NA
TGTGCCAGCAGTGAGGGACTAGCGGGAGGGCCAGATACGCAGTATTTT | CASSEGLAGGPDTQYF | few | TRBJ2-3 | TRBV6-4 | TRBD2
TGTGCCAGCAGTAAGGACAGGGCCACTGAAGCTTTCTTT | CASSKDRATEAFF | once | TRBJ1-1 | TRBV6-6 | TRBD1
TGTGCCAGCAGCGCCCAAGGGGGTCTAGCTTTCTTT | CASSAQGGLAFF | NA | TRBJ1-1 | TRBV9 | NA
TGCAGCGTTCCAAAACTGGGGCAAAAAGAGACCCAGTACTTC | CSVPKLGQKETQYF | NA | TRBJ2-5 | TRBV29-1 | NA
TGTGCCAGCAGCTTGATCCTCGGGACAGTGATCACTGAAGCTTTCTTT | CASSLILGTVITEAFF | NA | TRBJ1-1 | TRBV5-4 | TRBD1
TGCAGCGCCCGCGATAGTCCCTACGAGCAGTACTTC | CSARDSPYEQYF | NA | TRBJ2-7 | TRBV29-1 | NA
TGTGCCAGCTCACCAGCAGGGGGAAGGACCGGGGAGCTGTTTTTT | CASSPAGGRTGELFF | NA | TRBJ2-2 | TRBV18 | TRBD1
TGTGCCAGCAGGCAACAGGGGTACGAGCAGTACTTC | CASRQQGYEQYF | NA | TRBJ2-7 | TRBV2 | TRBD1
TGCGCCAGCAGTTTGGCAGGGGGAAGGGATGAGCAGTTCTTC | CASSLAGGRDEQFF | NA | TRBJ2-1 | TRBV5-1 | TRBD1
TGTGCCAGCAGCCGGACTAGCGGGAACCTCTACAATGAGCAGTTCTTC | CASSRTSGNLYNEQFF | NA | TRBJ2-1 | TRBV5-4 | TRBD2
TGTGCCAGCAAACGGGCGGGATTCGAGCAGTACTTC | CASKRAGFEQYF | NA | TRBJ2-7 | TRBV5-6 | NA
TGTGCCAGCAGCAGAAAGGGGAACACTGAAGCTTTCTTT | CASSRKGNTEAFF | NA | TRBJ1-1 | TRBV5-4 | NA
TGTGCCAGCAGTTTTTCAGGGAACTACGAGCAGTACTTC | CASSFSGNYEQYF | NA | TRBJ2-7 | TRBV27 | NA
TGTGCCAGTAAACCATCTAGCGGGAGTTTCGACGAGCAGTACTTC | CASKPSSGSFDEQYF | NA | TRBJ2-7 | TRBV19 | TRBD2
TGCGCCAGCAGCTTGGGAGGGGGTAGCCAAGAGACCCAGTACTTC | CASSLGGGSQETQYF | few | TRBJ2-5 | TRBV5-1 | NA
TGTGCCAGCAGCCCAGGTCAGGCGGGGAGTGGCTATGGCTACACCTTC | CASSPGQAGSGYGYTF | NA | TRBJ1-2 | TRBV7-2 | NA
TGTGCCACCAGCAGAGATCGGGCGGGTAATCAGCCCCAGCATTTT | CATSRDRAGNQPQHF | NA | TRBJ1-5 | TRBV15 | NA